Each of the 26 T cell receptor beta chains below was sequenced from the same sample in a study of blood T cell repertoires in COVID-19. The method was immunoSEQ multiplex PCR; TCRdb's version includes in-frame clones alone and lacks a portion of them. This table has fewer than 350,000 clones, about nine tenths appearing once. Sequencing used peripheral blood. The receptors derive from a man aged 30-40 years with COVID-19, enrolled during active disease.

This chain links TRBV20-1 with TRBJ2-7; TRBD1 might be the D (6 bases). The CDR3 totals 10 residues. CDR1 is DFQATT and CDR2 is SNEGSKA in the germline V gene (reference sequence). Trimming removed 5 bases from V and 5 bases from J, with 7 bases in between. The CDR3 region is CSAWTDEQYF. For the CDR3, the DNA is TGCAGTGCTTGGACAGACGAGCAGTACTTC.

This rearrangement joins TRBV28 to TRBJ1-2; D is unresolved. The ends were cut back, 8 bases at V and 0 bases at J, with 16 bases in the middle. The CDR3 is made up of 15 amino acids. Germline values: CDR1 MDHEN, CDR2 SYDVKM. CDR3 amino acids: CASWWSGRANYGYTF. The CDR3 coding sequence is TGTGCCAGCTGGTGGAGTGGGAGAGCTAACTATGGCTACACCTTC.

The V and J genes are TRBV12-3 or TRBV12-4 and TRBJ1-1, with 7 bases fitting TRBD1. The J segment lost 10 bases and the V segment lost 5 bases, leaving 7 bases of the junction unmatched. CDR3 length: 12 residues. Here the CDR3 DNA reads TGTGCCAGCAGTCTTCGACAGGGAGCAGCTTTCTTT. It codes for CASSLRQGAAFF.

This clone was counted once. This chain connects TRBV7-9 to TRBJ2-7, with 8 bases that match TRBD1. With V trimmed by 5 bases and J by 5 bases, 11 bases remained unmatched. The CDR3 has 15 amino acids. Germline assignment: CDR1 SEHNR and CDR2 FQNEAQ (reference sequence). CDR3 nucleotides: TGTGCCAGCAGCCTCCACCAGGGGGCCCGCAACGAGCAGTACTTC. Its protein product is CASSLHQGARNEQYF.

The V gene is TRBV6-5, the J gene TRBJ2-7; TRBD2 matches 7 bases. V dropped 6 bases and J dropped 12; count of bases not matched to a gene: 8. The CDR3 consists of 11 residues. The germline gives CDR1 MNHEY, CDR2 SVGAGI. The CDR3 DNA sequence: TGTGCCAGCAGGGGGGGGACCTTTGGGTACTTC. Amino acids: CASRGGTFGYF.

The V gene is TRBV11-2, the J gene TRBJ1-4; possible D gene TRBD1, 5 bases. There are 16 residues in the CDR3. Germline V gene lookup returns CDR1 SGHAT and CDR2 FQNNGV. Trimming shortened V by 3 bases and J by 3 bases, and 14 bases separated the two germline ends. Written as DNA, the CDR3 is TGTGCCAGCAGCTTCGCAGGGTTGGCGTCTAATGAAAAACTGTTTTTT. Translated, it gives CASSFAGLASNEKLFF.

In this sample, this clone turned up a few times. The chain combines TRBV27 with TRBJ2-7, with TRBD2 matching 9 bases. The CDR3 extends over 15 amino acids. Germline CDR1 and CDR2: MNHEY and SMNVEV (reference sequence). The V and J ends lost 5 bases and 3 bases, in that order; junction bases with no gene match: 8. The CDR3 region has the DNA TGTGCCAGCAGTGCCCCAGGGCGGGAGGGCTACGAGCAGTACTTC. Its protein is CASSAPGREGYEQYF.

This clone has just one count. This rearrangement joins TRBV7-3 to TRBJ2-1; TRBD1 agrees at 10 bases. CDR3 length: 13 residues. Germline loops: CDR1 SGHTA, CDR2 FQGTGA. V lost 5 bases, J lost 6 bases, and 1 base stayed unmatched. This CDR3 reads CASSRTGGNEQFF. DNA of the CDR3: TGTGCCAGCAGCCGGACAGGGGGCAATGAGCAGTTCTTC.

The V gene is TRBV4-1, the J gene TRBJ1-2, with 7 positions matching TRBD1. V gave up 0 bases and J gave up 5 bases; unmatched junction bases: 3. CDR1 and CDR2 (germline): MGHRA, YSYEKL. This CDR3 has 14 amino acids. CDR3 nucleotides: TGCGCCAGCAGCCAAGATAACAGGGGATATGGCTACACCTTC. It specifies CASSQDNRGYGYTF.

V is TRBV24-1 and J is TRBJ1-5; D call uncertain. The V end lost 4 bases, the J end lost 9 bases, and 15 bases lay between the germline ends. The CDR3 covers 14 residues. Germline V gives CDR1 KGHDR, CDR2 SFDVKD. CDR3 nucleotide sequence: TGTGCCACCAGTGAGCCACGACTGGTCCCGCCCCAGCATTTT. Protein sequence: CATSEPRLVPPQHF.

J is TRBJ2-5 and V is TRBV5-4, with TRBD1 identical over 9 bases. Germline V gene lookup returns CDR1 SGHNT and CDR2 YYREEE (reference sequence). This CDR3 is 17 amino acids long. The trim removed 5 bases at V and 2 bases at J, leaving 13 bases unmatched. CDR3: CASRPGTGTLSQETQYF. CDR3 coding DNA: TGTGCCAGCAGGCCCGGGACAGGGACTCTTTCTCAAGAGACCCAGTACTTC.

The chain is built from TRBV10-3 and TRBJ2-7; perhaps TRBD2 as D (5 bases). This CDR3 spans 18 amino acids. Per the germline V gene, CDR1 is ENHRY and CDR2 is SYGVKD. Trimming removed 4 bases at V and 2 bases at J, with 24 bases between. CDR3 DNA: TGTGCCATCAGTGTAGAAGCGACCGGACTGACTGTGCCCTACGAGCAGTACTTC. It encodes CAISVEATGLTVPYEQYF.

This chain connects TRBV5-4 to TRBJ2-7; TRBD2 is a possible D gene (6 bases). The CDR3 is 15 amino acids. V lost 0 bases and J 4 bases, leaving 14 bases between the germline ends. Germline values: CDR1 SGHNT, CDR2 YYREEE (reference sequence). This CDR3 reads CASSLDGSGSYEQYF. CDR3 sequence (DNA): TGTGCCAGCAGCTTGGACGGGAGTGGGTCGTACGAGCAGTACTTC.

The chain is built from TRBV24-1 and TRBJ2-3; tentatively, D is TRBD1 (5 bases). The CDR3 sequence is 14 residues long. With 4 bases removed from V and 2 bases from J, the gap between germline ends came to 9 bases. Germline V lookup: CDR1 KGHDR, CDR2 SFDVKD. CDR3: CATSDRVFTDTQYF. The CDR3 nucleotides are TGTGCCACCAGTGACAGGGTATTCACAGATACGCAGTATTTT.

V and J are TRBV2 and TRBJ1-5, with D possibly being TRBD1 (6 bases). CDR3 length: 15 residues. From germline, CDR1 is SNHLY and CDR2 FYNNEI. With 2 bases removed from V and 3 bases from J, the gap between germline ends came to 11 bases. The CDR3 spells CASSELAGANQPQHF. CDR3 DNA sequence: TGTGCCAGCAGTGAATTAGCAGGGGCCAATCAGCCCCAGCATTTT. Drawing the rest from reference TRBV2 and TRBJ1-5, the complete variable domain is EPEVTQTPSHQVTQMGQEVILRCVPISNHLYFYWYRQILGQKVEFLVSFYNNEISEKSEIFDDQFSVERPDGSNFTLKIRSTKLEDSAMYFCASSELAGANQPQHFGDGTRLSIL.

The chain couples TRBV5-6 to TRBJ1-2; 11 nucleotides align to TRBD1. From germline, CDR1 is SGHDT and CDR2 YYEEEE. This CDR3 is 17 amino acids long. V gave up 3 bases and J gave up 0 bases; unmatched junction bases: 7. The CDR3 here is CASSSLRDRGANYGYTF. Written as DNA, the CDR3 is TGTGCCAGCAGCTCCCTCCGGGACAGGGGGGCTAACTATGGCTACACCTTC.

V and J are TRBV7-3 and TRBJ2-2; 8 bases fit TRBD1. Germline V gene sequence: CDR1 SGHTA, CDR2 FQGTGA. Trimming cost V 6 bases and J 1 base; bases outside gene matches: 4. The CDR3 covers 15 residues. CDR3 protein: CASSDGTGNTGELFF. CDR3 sequence (DNA): TGTGCCAGCAGTGACGGGACAGGGAACACCGGGGAGCTGTTTTTT.

This chain joins TRBV7-2 and TRBJ2-4; unclear D gene. The CDR3 has 18 residues. CDR1 and CDR2 (germline): SGHTA, FQGNSA. Trimming removed 0 bases at V and 1 base at J, with 16 bases between. The CDR3 reads CASSLALGTPRAKNIQYF. Written as DNA, the CDR3 is TGTGCCAGCAGCTTAGCGCTAGGAACCCCACGGGCCAAAAACATTCAGTACTTC.

V and J are TRBV7-6 and TRBJ2-3, with D perhaps TRBD1 (5 bases). CDR1 SGHVS and CDR2 FNYEAQ come from the germline V gene. The CDR3 is made up of 12 amino acids. V dropped 9 bases and J dropped 3 bases, with 10 bases sitting between them. Here the CDR3 reads CASGAGTDTQYF. As DNA, the CDR3 is TGTGCCAGTGGGGCAGGGACAGATACGCAGTATTTT.

The chain links TRBV5-3 to TRBJ2-7, with 8 nucleotides matching TRBD2. TRBV5-3 is an ORF, and what it does is uncertain. The V gene end was trimmed by 1 base and the J gene end by 5 bases; junction bases not matched to a gene: 5. The CDR3 spans 14 residues. The CDR3, as DNA: TGTGCCAGAAGCTTGAAACTAGCGGAGGACGAGCAGTACTTC. It specifies CARSLKLAEDEQYF.

V gene TRBV7-9 combines with J gene TRBJ2-7, with D unresolved. V dropped 2 bases and J dropped 2 bases, with 4 bases sitting between them. This CDR3 has 12 amino acids. The germline V gene has CDR1 SEHNR and CDR2 FQNEAQ (reference sequence). The CDR3 region has the DNA TGTGCCAGCAGCTTATGGCCCTACGAGCAGTACTTC. It translates to CASSLWPYEQYF.

This chain links TRBV7-9 with TRBJ2-7; D is unclear. The CDR3 totals 15 residues. Per germline, CDR1 SEHNR and CDR2 FQNEAQ (reference sequence). The V and J ends lost 5 bases and 2 bases respectively, with 16 bases between them. CDR3 DNA: TGTGCCAGCAGCCCGCACAGAATTTATCCCTACGAGCAGTACTTC. Translation: CASSPHRIYPYEQYF.

J is TRBJ2-1 and V is TRBV4-2; 7 nucleotides match TRBD2. Germline lookup yields CDR1 LGHNA and CDR2 YNFKEQ. CDR3 size: 18 residues. Trimming at V came to 3 bases and at J to 4 bases, leaving 15 bases not matched to a gene. The CDR3 DNA reads TGTGCCAGCAGCCACCAAACAAGAGGACTAGTATCTTACAATGAGCAGTTCTTC. It specifies CASSHQTRGLVSYNEQFF.

The chain has TRBV9 and TRBJ1-2; D possibly corresponds to TRBD1 (6 bases). The CDR3 has 13 residues. V lost 0 bases, J lost 8 bases, and 11 bases lay in between. Germline V gene data show CDR1 as SGDLS and CDR2 as YYNGEE. CDR3 loop: CASSVASGQGYTF. The CDR3 DNA sequence: TGTGCCAGCAGCGTAGCCTCCGGACAGGGCTACACCTTC.

J is TRBJ1-1 and V is TRBV19; 9 positions agree with TRBD1. This CDR3 is 15 amino acids long. Germline CDR1 reads LNHDA; CDR2 reads SQIVND (reference sequence). The J segment lost 1 base and the V segment lost 2 bases, leaving 2 bases of the junction unmatched. The CDR3 nucleotides read TGTGCCAGTAGTATAATGGGACAGGGGAACACTGAAGCTTTCTTT. It translates to CASSIMGQGNTEAFF.

The V gene is TRBV7-2, the J gene TRBJ2-5; a possible D gene is TRBD2 (5 bases). This CDR3 contains 15 residues. Trimming shortened V by 0 bases and J by 5 bases, and 13 bases separated the two germline ends. The V gene's germline CDR1 is SGHTA and CDR2 FQGNSA. The CDR3 is CASSLARAGGETQYF. As DNA, the CDR3 is TGTGCCAGCAGCTTAGCTCGGGCGGGTGGGGAGACCCAGTACTTC.